This T cell receptor (beta chain) emerged from a study of graft-versus-host responses after intestinal transplantation. The overall study: For two to three years after anti-thymocyte globulin induction, all recipients took tacrolimus and steroids. Whole-study findings and limits: Early HvG declines after transplant were associated with peak circulating GvH clone levels. Allografts of patients with graft-donor T cell macrochimerism showed high graft-versus-host to host-versus-graft clone ratios. GvH clones were identified in recipient marrow, with some first appearing in ileum or blood.

Trimming left V 2 bases short and J 4 bases short, with 11 bases between. The CDR3 is 14 amino acids. CDR1 is MGHRA, CDR2 YSYEKL, per germline. Assay used: immunoSEQ multiplex PCR; TCRdb lists only in-frame clones, some missing. The repertoire consists of about 100,000 clones, with over 75% occurring once and the leading ten covering around 0.86%. A remark on this clone: Its antigen is undetermined.

The input for sequencing was unstimulated CD4+ T cells sorted from spleen or lymph node cells, taken before transplant. The gene calls are TRBV4-1 and TRBJ1-1; D is unresolved. The TCR originated in a human donor who was the organ donor for an intestinal transplant. CDR3 coding DNA: TGCGCCAGCAGCCAACCAGAGAGGGCCACTGAAGCTTTCTTT. Protein sequence: CASSQPERATEAFF.